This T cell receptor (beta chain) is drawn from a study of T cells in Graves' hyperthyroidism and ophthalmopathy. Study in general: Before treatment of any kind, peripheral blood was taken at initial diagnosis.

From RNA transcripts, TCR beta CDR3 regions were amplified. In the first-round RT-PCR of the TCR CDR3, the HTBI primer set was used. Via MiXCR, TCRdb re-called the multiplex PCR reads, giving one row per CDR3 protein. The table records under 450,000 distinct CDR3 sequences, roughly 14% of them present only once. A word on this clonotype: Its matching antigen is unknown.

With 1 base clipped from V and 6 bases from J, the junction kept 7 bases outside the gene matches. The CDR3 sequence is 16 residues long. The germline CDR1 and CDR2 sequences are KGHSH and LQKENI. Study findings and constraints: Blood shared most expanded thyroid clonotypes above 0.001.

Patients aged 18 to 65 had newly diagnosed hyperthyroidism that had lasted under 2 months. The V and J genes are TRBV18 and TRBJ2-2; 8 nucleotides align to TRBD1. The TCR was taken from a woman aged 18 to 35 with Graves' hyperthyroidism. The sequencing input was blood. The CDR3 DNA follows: TGTGCCAGCTCACCACTCCAGGGGGCGGAATCCGGGGAGCTGTTTTTT. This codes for CASSPLQGAESGELFF.